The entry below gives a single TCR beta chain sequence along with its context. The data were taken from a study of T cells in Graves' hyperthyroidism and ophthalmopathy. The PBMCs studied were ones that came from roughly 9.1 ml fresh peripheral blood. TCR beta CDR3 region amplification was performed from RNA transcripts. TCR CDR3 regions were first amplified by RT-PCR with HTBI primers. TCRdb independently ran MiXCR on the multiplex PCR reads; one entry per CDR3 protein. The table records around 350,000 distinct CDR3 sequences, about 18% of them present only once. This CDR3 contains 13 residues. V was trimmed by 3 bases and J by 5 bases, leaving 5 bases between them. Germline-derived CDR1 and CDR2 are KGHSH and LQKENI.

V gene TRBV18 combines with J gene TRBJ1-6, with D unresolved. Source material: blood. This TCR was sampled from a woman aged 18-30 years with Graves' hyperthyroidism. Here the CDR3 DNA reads TGTGCCAGCTCACCGGCTAATAATTCACCCCTCCACTTT. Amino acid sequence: CASSPANNSPLHF.